These 24 T cell receptor beta chains originate from one sample sequenced in a study of human T cells and chemical hapten exposure. MiXCR was run by TCRdb on the RACE reads, yielding one entry per CDR3 protein. The sample contains over 130,000 distinct CDR3 sequences, about an eighth of which appear only once. This sample's time point: patch test 2, 6 weeks after DPC sensitization. Specified treatment: therapeutic diphenylcyclopropenone sensitization with weekly scalp DPC. The source material was whole blood, sampled in connection with sensitization to the hapten diphenylcyclopropenone (DPC). These receptors originate from a woman aged 50 to 60 with alopecia areata. Some clones in this sample may be carry-over from other donors' samples.

This clonotype was detected a few times. The V gene is TRBV27, the J gene TRBJ2-3; 7 nucleotides match TRBD2. Germline V gene lookup returns CDR1 MNHEY and CDR2 SMNVEV (reference sequence). V was pared by 5 bases and J by 6 bases, with 11 bases of the junction left unmatched. The CDR3 runs 15 residues. The CDR3 protein is CASSPEGLTMDTQYF. CDR3 sequence (DNA): TGTGCCAGCAGTCCAGAGGGACTAACAATGGATACGCAGTATTTT.

The chain employs TRBV7-2 and TRBJ2-7; 8 bases are shared with TRBD2. Germline V gene lookup returns CDR1 SGHTA and CDR2 FQGNSA. CDR3 length equals 17 residues. The J segment lost 3 bases and the V segment lost 0 bases, leaving 10 bases of the junction unmatched. Here the CDR3 DNA reads TGTGCCAGCAGCTTAGCGCCGGCAGCGGGAGCCCTCTACGAGCAGTACTTC. Its translation is CASSLAPAAGALYEQYF.

The chain is built from TRBV2 and TRBJ2-7, with D unclear. There are 15 residues in the CDR3. Germline CDR1 SNHLY, CDR2 FYNNEI. Trimming removed 5 bases from V and 0 bases from J, with 14 bases in between. The CDR3 region has the DNA TGTGCCAGCAGTCCGGACGGCCGTTTCTCCTACGAGCAGTACTTC. Translation: CASSPDGRFSYEQYF.

The chain joins TRBV15 to TRBJ2-7; TRBD2 might be the D (6 bases). Germline CDR1 reads LNHNV; CDR2 reads YYDKDF (reference sequence). V shed 0 bases and J shed 5 bases, with 11 bases lying between them. The CDR3 runs 14 residues. The CDR3 nucleotides are TGTGCCACCAGCAGAGACTTAGGAGGGAACGAGCAGTACTTC. Translating it yields CATSRDLGGNEQYF.

This clonotype was counted a few times. J is TRBJ1-5 and V is TRBV10-2; a possible D gene is TRBD1 (5 bases). Trimming took off 2 bases at V and 1 base at J, with 6 bases between the two ends. The CDR3 length is 14 residues. The germline CDR1 and CDR2 sequences are WSHSY and SAAADI. CDR3 nucleotide sequence: TGCGCCAGCAGTGAGAGACAGAGCAATCAGCCCCAGCATTTT. It encodes CASSERQSNQPQHF.

This chain connects TRBV20-1 to TRBJ1-5, with D maybe TRBD1 (5 bases). The CDR3 extends over 13 amino acids. Trimming removed 5 bases from V and 2 bases from J, with 10 bases in between. From germline, CDR1 is DFQATT and CDR2 SNEGSKA (reference sequence). The chain's CDR3 is CSAHPGGNQPQHF. CDR3 nucleotides: TGCAGTGCTCATCCGGGGGGCAATCAGCCCCAGCATTTT.

The chain joins TRBV5-4 to TRBJ2-5, with a possible D match to TRBD2 (5 bases). In germline, CDR1 is SGHNT, CDR2 YYREEE (reference sequence). The CDR3 consists of 14 residues. V was cut by 7 bases and J by 2 bases, with 15 bases left in between. CDR3 sequence: CASGLSRTQETQYF. CDR3 DNA sequence: TGTGCCAGCGGTCTTTCACGGACTCAAGAGACCCAGTACTTC.

This clonotype appeared a few times. This chain joins TRBV5-1 and TRBJ1-6; a weak D match, TRBD1 (6 bases). In germline, CDR1 is SGHRS, CDR2 YFSETQ. CDR3 length: 14 amino acids. The V gene lost 4 bases and the J gene lost 10 bases, with 15 bases spanning the gap. Here the CDR3 DNA reads TGCGCCAGCAGCCTTGGCAGGGGACAATCACCCCTCCACTTT. Its protein is CASSLGRGQSPLHF. The entire variable domain, with the rest obtained from reference TRBV5-1 and TRBJ1-6, is as follows: KAGVTQTPRYLIKTRGQQVTLSCSPISGHRSVSWYQQTPGQGLQFLFEYFSETQRNKGNFPGRFSGRQFSNSRSEMNVSTLELGDSALYLCASSLGRGQSPLHFGNGTRLTVT.

The chain links TRBV28 to TRBJ1-2; D is unresolved. This CDR3 is 13 amino acids long. Trimming removed 5 bases from V and 11 bases from J, with 18 bases in between. In germline, CDR1 is MDHEN, CDR2 SYDVKM. This CDR3 is CASSPGPGMGYTF. The CDR3 DNA sequence: TGTGCCAGCAGTCCTGGGCCTGGCATGGGTTACACCTTC.

This clonotype was seen only a few times. The chain uses TRBV7-2 and TRBJ2-3; D is unresolved. Trimming left V 0 bases short and J 8 bases short, with 15 bases between. CDR3 length: 15 residues. Per germline, CDR1 SGHTA and CDR2 FQGNSA. The CDR3 loop reads CASSLATGFTGTQYF. The CDR3 bases are TGTGCCAGCAGCTTAGCGACTGGGTTCACGGGTACGCAGTATTTT. Full variable domain (missing parts from reference TRBV7-2 and TRBJ2-3): GAGVSQSPSNKVTEKGKDVELRCDPISGHTALYWYRQSLGQGLEFLIYFQGNSAPDKSGLPSDRFSAERTGGSVSTLTIQRTQQEDSAVYLCASSLATGFTGTQYFGPGTRLTVL.

This clonotype turned up a few times. The chain employs TRBV6-1 and TRBJ2-2; 9 nucleotides align to TRBD2. The CDR3 covers 15 residues. The germline V gene encodes CDR1 MNHNS and CDR2 SASEGT. The junction had 6 bases not matched to a gene; V was cut back by 5 bases and J by 5 bases. Written as DNA, the CDR3 is TGTGCCAGCAGTCCATTAGCGGGAGCTACCGGGGAGCTGTTTTTT. It translates to CASSPLAGATGELFF.

In its sample, this clonotype was seen a few times. CDR3 bases: TGTGCCTCGGAGGATGGGTACTATGGAAACACCATATATTTT. This translates into CASEDGYYGNTIYF. This chain uses TRBV10-3 with TRBJ1-3, with D unclear. This CDR3 comprises 14 residues. Germline-derived CDR1 and CDR2 are ENHRY and SYGVKD. With 11 bases removed from V and 3 bases from J, the gap between germline ends came to 17 bases.

As regards this clonotype: A read error may be the cause here, since a much bigger clone is one base away. The chain is built from TRBV28 and TRBJ1-4, with a possible D match to TRBD1 (6 bases). The CDR3 has 15 residues. Germline CDR1 MDHEN, CDR2 SYDVKM. V was trimmed by 5 bases and J by 11 bases, leaving 21 bases between them. CDR3 protein: CASSPGGTCASKLFF. CDR3 nucleotide sequence: TGTGCCAGCAGTCCCGGCGGGACATGCGCATCGAAACTGTTTTTT.

This sequence joins TRBV27 and TRBJ2-6, with D perhaps matching TRBD1 or TRBD2 (6 bases each). This CDR3 is built from 17 residues. CDR1 and CDR2 from the germline V gene are MNHEY and SMNVEV (reference sequence). V lost 7 bases, J lost 2 bases, and 18 bases lay in between. The CDR3 coding sequence is TGTGCCAGCACCAAGAATTGGGGGGCGGCTGGGGCCAACGTCCTGACTTTC. Translating gives CASTKNWGAAGANVLTF.

A few counts support this clonotype. This CDR3 is CSAIPLAGGQNTGELFF. The CDR3 DNA reads as TGCAGTGCTATCCCACTAGCGGGAGGCCAGAACACCGGGGAGCTGTTTTTT. V is TRBV20-1 and J is TRBJ2-2; 12 bases match TRBD2. CDR3 length equals 17 residues. Germline trimming cut 4 bases from V and 1 base from J; bases unmatched to any gene: 7. Germline V gives CDR1 DFQATT, CDR2 SNEGSKA (reference sequence).

This chain uses TRBV20-1 with TRBJ1-1; 8 nucleotides align to TRBD1. The germline gives CDR1 DFQATT, CDR2 SNEGSKA (reference sequence). The CDR3 loop spans 13 amino acids. The trim removed 3 bases at V and 4 bases at J, leaving 4 bases unmatched. CDR3 loop: CSASQTGATEAFF. The DNA for the CDR3 is TGCAGTGCTAGCCAGACAGGGGCCACTGAAGCTTTCTTT.

The CDR3 loop reads CASSYSGVAEETQYF. CDR3 sequence (DNA): TGTGCCAGCAGTTACTCTGGGGTAGCAGAAGAGACCCAGTACTTC. The chain uses TRBV6-6 and TRBJ2-5; D is uncertain. This CDR3 is 15 amino acids long. Per germline, CDR1 MNHNY and CDR2 SVGAGI (reference sequence). V lost 0 bases to trimming and J lost 3 bases, with 11 bases between them.

A remark on this clonotype: An end of the junction does not agree with germline; a read error may underlie this. DNA for the CDR3: TGTGCCAGCTCACCACCGGGACAGCCTTTTGTAGGCTACGAGCAGTGCTTC. Encoded protein: CASSPPGQPFVGYEQCF. The J gene is TRBJ2-7, the V gene TRBV18; 7 positions match TRBD1. CDR3 length equals 17 residues. Germline V gene data show CDR1 as KGHSH and CDR2 as LQKENI.

The chain has TRBV29-1 and TRBJ2-7, with 9 bases that match TRBD2. This CDR3 region has 14 residues. CDR1 SQVTM and CDR2 ANQGSEA come from the germline V gene. The V segment lost 1 base and the J segment 5 bases; nucleotides outside the gene matches: 6. The CDR3 nucleotides read TGCAGCGTTGAAGTCAGGACTAGCGCTAACGAGCAGTACTTC. Translated: CSVEVRTSANEQYF.

This clonotype was picked up many times. V is TRBV7-3 and J is TRBJ2-5; TRBD2 agrees at 11 bases. The germline CDR1 and CDR2 sequences are SGHTA and FQGTGA. This CDR3 region has 16 residues. The junction had 10 bases not matched to a gene; V was cut back by 5 bases and J by 5 bases. CDR3 protein: CASSRDVTSGKETQYF. The CDR3 bases are TGTGCCAGCAGCCGGGATGTGACTAGCGGGAAGGAGACCCAGTACTTC.

The chain employs TRBV7-9 and TRBJ2-3; 14 bases agree with TRBD2. The CDR3 sequence is 17 residues long. Germline CDR1 is SEHNR and CDR2 is FQNEAQ (reference sequence). Trimming took 5 bases from V and 0 from J; bases not matched to a gene: 4. The CDR3 bases are TGTGCCAGCAGCCCTTGGACTAGCGGGAGGAGCACAGATACGCAGTATTTT. Protein sequence: CASSPWTSGRSTDTQYF.

The chain has TRBV19 and TRBJ2-3; 8 nucleotides line up with TRBD2. J was trimmed by 4 bases and V by 3 bases; bases with no gene match: 6. Per germline, CDR1 LNHDA and CDR2 SQIVND (reference sequence). The CDR3 contains 15 residues. The CDR3 DNA follows: TGTGCCAGTAGTATCCGGGAGGGCCTCTCAGATACGCAGTATTTT. This sequence encodes CASSIREGLSDTQYF.

In its sample, this clonotype was seen a few times. The chain has TRBV20-1 and TRBJ1-5, with 10 bases identical to TRBD1. This CDR3 is built from 13 residues. Germline V gives CDR1 DFQATT, CDR2 SNEGSKA (reference sequence). The V and J ends lost 3 bases and 6 bases, in that order; junction bases with no gene match: 2. The CDR3 loop reads CSASRTGGQPQHF. DNA of the CDR3: TGCAGTGCTAGCCGGACAGGGGGTCAGCCCCAGCATTTT.

This clonotype was detected ten times or more. The CDR3 protein is CASSQGLAGAYEQYF. In DNA, the CDR3 is TGCGCCAGCAGCCAAGGGCTAGCGGGAGCCTACGAGCAGTACTTC. The chain recombines TRBV4-1 with TRBJ2-7; the match to TRBD2 covers 10 bases. Germline values: CDR1 MGHRA, CDR2 YSYEKL. CDR3 length: 15 amino acids. The junction had 2 bases not matched to a gene; V was cut back by 1 base and J by 2 bases.